This T cell receptor beta chain was sequenced in a study of control samples from healthy donors and cancer patients. Trimming cost V 6 bases and J 2 bases, with 8 bases left between them. The CDR3 loop spans 12 amino acids. Germline CDR1 is MNHEY and CDR2 is SVGAGI. Using immunoSEQ multiplex PCR, the repertoire was profiled, and TCRdb retains in-frame clones only, with some absent. The sample records some 150,000 clones, about 94% being singletons. Source material: PBMCs. This clonotype was sampled from a man aged 55-75 years with colorectal cancer. V gene TRBV6-5 combines with J gene TRBJ2-7; the D is unclear. CDR3 sequence reads: CASSDTAYEQYF. The CDR3 bases are TGTGCCAGCAGCGACACCGCCTACGAGCAGTACTTC.